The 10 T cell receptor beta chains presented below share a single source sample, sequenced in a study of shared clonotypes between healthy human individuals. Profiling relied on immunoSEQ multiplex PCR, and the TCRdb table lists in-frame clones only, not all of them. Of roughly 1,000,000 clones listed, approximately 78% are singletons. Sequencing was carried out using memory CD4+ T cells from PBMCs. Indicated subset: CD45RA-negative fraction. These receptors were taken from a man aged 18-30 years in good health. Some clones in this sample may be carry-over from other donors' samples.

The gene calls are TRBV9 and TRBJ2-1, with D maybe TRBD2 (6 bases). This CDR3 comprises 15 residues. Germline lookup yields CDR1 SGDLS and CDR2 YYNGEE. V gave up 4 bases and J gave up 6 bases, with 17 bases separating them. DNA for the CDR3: TGTGCCAGCAGCCTAGGACCCGGGGACTCCAATGAGCAGTTCTTC. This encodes CASSLGPGDSNEQFF.

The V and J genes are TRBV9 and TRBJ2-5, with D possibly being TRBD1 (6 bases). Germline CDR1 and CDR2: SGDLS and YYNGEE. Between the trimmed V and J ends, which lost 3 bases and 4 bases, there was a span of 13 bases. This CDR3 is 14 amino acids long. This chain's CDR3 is CASSAGTTTETQYF. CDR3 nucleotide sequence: TGTGCCAGCAGCGCCGGGACAACTACAGAGACCCAGTACTTC. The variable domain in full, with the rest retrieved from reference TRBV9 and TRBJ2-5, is DSGVTQTPKHLITATGQRVTLRCSPRSGDLSVYWYQQSLDQGLQFLIQYYNGEERAKGNILERFSAQQFPDLHSELNLSSLELGDSALYFCASSAGTTTETQYFGPGTRLLVL.

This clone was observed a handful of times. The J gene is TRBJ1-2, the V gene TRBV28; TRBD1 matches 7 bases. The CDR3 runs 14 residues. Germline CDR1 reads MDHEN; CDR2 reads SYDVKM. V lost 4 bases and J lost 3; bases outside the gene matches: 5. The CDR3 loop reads CASSWGTEHYGYTF. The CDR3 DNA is TGTGCCAGCAGTTGGGGGACAGAGCACTATGGCTACACCTTC.

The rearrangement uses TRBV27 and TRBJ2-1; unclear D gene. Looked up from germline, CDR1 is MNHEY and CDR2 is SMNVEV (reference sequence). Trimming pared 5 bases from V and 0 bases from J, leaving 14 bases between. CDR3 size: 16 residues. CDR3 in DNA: TGTGCCAGCAGTGCCAGCAGTTCCCGCTCCTACAATGAGCAGTTCTTC. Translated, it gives CASSASSSRSYNEQFF.

The CDR3 bases are TGTGCCAGCAGCGCCGGGACAGGACCCTACAATGAGCAGTTCTTC. This codes for CASSAGTGPYNEQFF. V usage is TRBV7-6 and J usage is TRBJ2-1; 8 bases line up with TRBD1. Germline V gene sequence: CDR1 SGHVS, CDR2 FNYEAQ. The CDR3 loop spans 15 amino acids. The junction had 5 bases not matched to a gene; V was cut back by 5 bases and J by 2 bases.

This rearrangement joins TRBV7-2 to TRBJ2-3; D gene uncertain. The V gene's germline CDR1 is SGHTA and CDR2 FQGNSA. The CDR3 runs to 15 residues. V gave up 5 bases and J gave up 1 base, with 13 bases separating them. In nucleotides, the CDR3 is TGTGCCAGCAGCCCTCCCCTTTCTGGCACAGATACGCAGTATTTT. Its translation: CASSPPLSGTDTQYF.

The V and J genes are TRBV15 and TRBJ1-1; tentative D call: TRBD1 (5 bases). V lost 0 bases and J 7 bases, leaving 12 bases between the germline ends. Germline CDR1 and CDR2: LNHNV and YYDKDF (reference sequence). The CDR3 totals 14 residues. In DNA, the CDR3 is TGTGCCACCAGCAGAGATTTCAGGGTTATTGAAGCTTTCTTT. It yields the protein CATSRDFRVIEAFF.

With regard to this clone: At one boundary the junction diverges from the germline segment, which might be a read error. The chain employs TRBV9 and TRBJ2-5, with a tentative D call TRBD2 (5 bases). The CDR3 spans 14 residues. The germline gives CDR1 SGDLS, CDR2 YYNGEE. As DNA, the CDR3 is TGTGCCTGCAGCGGAACTAGTCTCGGAGAGACCCAGTACTTC. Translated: CACSGTSLGETQYF.

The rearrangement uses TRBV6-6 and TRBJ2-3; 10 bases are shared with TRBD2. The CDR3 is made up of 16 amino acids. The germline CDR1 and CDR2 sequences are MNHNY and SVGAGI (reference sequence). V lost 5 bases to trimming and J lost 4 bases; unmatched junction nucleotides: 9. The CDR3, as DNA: TGTGCCAGCAGTCGCGGGCTAGCGGGAGCACCAGATACGCAGTATTTT. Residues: CASSRGLAGAPDTQYF.

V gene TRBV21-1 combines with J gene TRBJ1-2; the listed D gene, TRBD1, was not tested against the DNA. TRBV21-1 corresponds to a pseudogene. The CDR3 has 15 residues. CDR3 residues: CASSRYRLTFYGYTF. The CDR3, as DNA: TGTGCCAGCAGCCGCTACAGGCTTACCTTCTATGGCTACACCTTC.